This T cell receptor beta chain appears in the sequencing data of a study of cytomegalovirus exposure and HLA in healthy donors. About the study: Around 86 million unique TCRs, all from HLA-typed donors, were included in an early release of the data.

PCR was performed using 60 Vbeta and 13 Jbeta primers. The table came from immunoSEQ multiplex PCR; TCRdb's copy has only in-frame clones and leaves some out. The table lists some 120,000 clones, 75% to 85% of them singletons. V was cut by 1 base and J by 4 bases, with 11 bases left in between. CDR3 length: 15 amino acids. Looked up from germline, CDR1 is SGHAT and CDR2 is FQNNGV. The J gene is TRBJ2-1, the V gene TRBV11-2; D possibly corresponds to TRBD1 (5 bases). The sequenced material came from PBMCs. The receptor's source is a male donor in good health and CMV-seropositive. CDR3 DNA: TGTGCCAGCAGCTTAGCGCAGGGTCCTTACAATGAGCAGTTCTTC. It codes for CASSLAQGPYNEQFF.